This TCR beta chain was observed in a study of shared clonotypes between healthy human individuals. As for the study in general: For every donor, three CD4 naive, three CD4 memory, two CD8 naive and one CD8 memory plates were used. Study-wide results and caveats: Naive subsets typically showed greater estimated richness than memory subsets. Across a handful of donors, naive CD4 shared roughly 5%, naive CD8 about 3.2%, memory CD4 approximately 2.5%, memory CD8 about 0.38%. All-four-donor shared clonotypes had higher generation probabilities than non-shared clonotypes did.

Using immunoSEQ multiplex PCR, the repertoire was profiled, and TCRdb retains in-frame clones only, with some absent. The sample has about 1.5 million clones; approximately 98% are singletons. As regards this clone: Its antigen is not identified.

After removal of 5 bases from V and 7 bases from J, the junction contained 14 bases not matched to a gene. The CDR3 runs 16 residues. CDR1 is MDHEN, CDR2 SYDVKM, per germline. This chain joins TRBV28 and TRBJ1-5, with TRBD1 identical over 7 bases. The sequenced sample was naive CD4+ T cells sorted from blood. The subset: CD45RA+ positively selected. The receptor was derived from a man aged 25-45 years in good health. The CDR3 DNA reads as TGTGCCAGCAGTCCCCGCCTAGCAGGGGGGCAGCAGCCCCAGCATTTT. The encoded protein is CASSPRLAGGQQPQHF.